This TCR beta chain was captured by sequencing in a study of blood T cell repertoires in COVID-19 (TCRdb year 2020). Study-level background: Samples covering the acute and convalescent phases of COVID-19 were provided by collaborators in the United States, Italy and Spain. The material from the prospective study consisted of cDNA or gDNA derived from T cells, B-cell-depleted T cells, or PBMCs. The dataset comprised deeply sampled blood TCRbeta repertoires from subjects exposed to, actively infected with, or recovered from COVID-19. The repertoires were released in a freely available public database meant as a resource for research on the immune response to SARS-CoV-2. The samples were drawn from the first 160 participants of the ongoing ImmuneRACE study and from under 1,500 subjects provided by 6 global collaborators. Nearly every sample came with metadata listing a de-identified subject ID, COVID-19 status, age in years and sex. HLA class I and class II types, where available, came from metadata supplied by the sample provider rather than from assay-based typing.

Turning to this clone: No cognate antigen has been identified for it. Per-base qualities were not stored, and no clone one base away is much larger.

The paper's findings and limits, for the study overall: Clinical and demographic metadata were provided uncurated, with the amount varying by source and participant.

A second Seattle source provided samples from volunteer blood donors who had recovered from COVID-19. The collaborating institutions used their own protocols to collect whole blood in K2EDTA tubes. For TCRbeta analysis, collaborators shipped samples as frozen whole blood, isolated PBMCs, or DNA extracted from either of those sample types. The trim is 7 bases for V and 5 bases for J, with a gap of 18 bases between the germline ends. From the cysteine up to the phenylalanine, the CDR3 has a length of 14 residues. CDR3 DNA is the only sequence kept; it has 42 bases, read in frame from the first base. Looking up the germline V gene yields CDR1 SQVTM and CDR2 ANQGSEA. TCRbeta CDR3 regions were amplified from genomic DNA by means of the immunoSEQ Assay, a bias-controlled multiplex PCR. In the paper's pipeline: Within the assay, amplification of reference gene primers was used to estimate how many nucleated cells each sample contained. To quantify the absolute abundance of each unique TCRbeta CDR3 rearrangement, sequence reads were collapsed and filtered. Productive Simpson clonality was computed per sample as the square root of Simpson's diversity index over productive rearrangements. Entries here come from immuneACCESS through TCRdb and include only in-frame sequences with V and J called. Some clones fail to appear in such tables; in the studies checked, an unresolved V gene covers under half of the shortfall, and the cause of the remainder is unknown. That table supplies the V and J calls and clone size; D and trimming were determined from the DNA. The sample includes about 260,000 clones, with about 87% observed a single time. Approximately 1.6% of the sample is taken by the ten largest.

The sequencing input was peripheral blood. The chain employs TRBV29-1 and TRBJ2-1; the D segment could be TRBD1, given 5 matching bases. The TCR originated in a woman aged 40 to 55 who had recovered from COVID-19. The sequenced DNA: TGCAGCGCCGAACGGCTTAGACAGAACAATGAGCAGTTCTTC. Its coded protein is CSAERLRQNNEQFF.